Listed below are T cell receptor beta chains from one sample, sequenced in a study of cytomegalovirus exposure and HLA in healthy donors. The protocol was immunoSEQ multiplex PCR, while the TCRdb copy is restricted to in-frame clones and leaves out a portion. This table has about 140,000 clones, 88% appearing once. The specimen sequenced was PBMCs. The receptors were gathered from a woman younger than 30 in good health and CMV-seropositive. Each CDR3 is given with its conserved first and last residue. Fields, in order: D gene, J gene, clone size, V gene, CDR3 protein, CDR3 DNA. The D gene is left open where the match is weak. Clone size appears in some rows only: once, few, many, or a class for an expanded clone.

d_call: -
j_call: TRBJ2-1
clone_size: -
v_call: TRBV2
cdr3_aa: CASRAGQSYNEQFF
cdr3_nt: TGTGCCAGCAGGGCGGGACAGTCCTACAATGAGCAGTTCTTC

d_call: -
j_call: TRBJ1-1
clone_size: -
v_call: TRBV4-3
cdr3_aa: CASSQDLVSEVNTEAFF
cdr3_nt: TGCGCCAGCAGCCAAGATCTAGTGTCGGAAGTAAACACTGAAGCTTTCTTT

d_call: TRBD1
j_call: TRBJ1-6
clone_size: -
v_call: TRBV9
cdr3_aa: CASSVGQGASPLHF
cdr3_nt: TGTGCCAGCAGCGTCGGACAGGGGGCGTCACCCCTCCACTTT

d_call: TRBD1
j_call: TRBJ1-4
clone_size: -
v_call: TRBV5-6
cdr3_aa: CASSTPTGEREKLFF
cdr3_nt: TGTGCCAGCAGCACCCCGACAGGGGAAAGGGAAAAACTGTTTTTT

d_call: -
j_call: TRBJ2-3
clone_size: few
v_call: TRBV5-1
cdr3_aa: CASSAGQSTDTQYF
cdr3_nt: TGCGCCAGCAGCGCGGGACAGAGCACAGATACGCAGTATTTT

d_call: TRBD2
j_call: TRBJ2-7
clone_size: -
v_call: TRBV5-1
cdr3_aa: CASSRGGAGNNEQYF
cdr3_nt: TGCGCCAGCAGCCGCGGGGGGGCAGGGAACAACGAGCAGTACTTC

d_call: -
j_call: TRBJ2-1
clone_size: -
v_call: TRBV6-1
cdr3_aa: CASSRQGNDNEQFF
cdr3_nt: TGTGCCAGCAGCCGCCAGGGTAACGACAATGAGCAGTTCTTC

d_call: TRBD1
j_call: TRBJ1-2
clone_size: -
v_call: TRBV28
cdr3_aa: CASRRQGDNYGYTF
cdr3_nt: TGTGCCAGCAGGAGACAGGGGGACAACTATGGCTACACCTTC

d_call: TRBD1
j_call: TRBJ1-2
clone_size: -
v_call: TRBV28
cdr3_aa: CASRHGQGSNYGYTF
cdr3_nt: TGTGCCAGCAGACACGGACAGGGCTCTAACTATGGCTACACCTTC

d_call: -
j_call: TRBJ1-1
clone_size: -
v_call: TRBV5-1
cdr3_aa: CASTLGNTEAFF
cdr3_nt: TGCGCCAGCACCCTGGGCAACACTGAAGCTTTCTTT

d_call: TRBD1
j_call: TRBJ2-7
clone_size: few
v_call: TRBV30
cdr3_aa: CAWSARLGQGAYEQYF
cdr3_nt: TGTGCCTGGAGCGCCCGGTTGGGACAGGGGGCTTACGAGCAGTACTTC

d_call: -
j_call: TRBJ1-2
clone_size: -
v_call: TRBV7-8
cdr3_aa: CASSFAQAALQYGYTF
cdr3_nt: TGTGCCAGCAGCTTTGCCCAGGCCGCGCTTCAGTATGGCTACACCTTC

d_call: TRBD1
j_call: TRBJ2-7
clone_size: -
v_call: TRBV27
cdr3_aa: CASSLRDRGRYEQYF
cdr3_nt: TGTGCCAGCAGTTTGCGTGACAGGGGGAGATACGAGCAGTACTTC

d_call: -
j_call: TRBJ1-1
clone_size: -
v_call: TRBV7-2
cdr3_aa: CASSSATGIATEAFF
cdr3_nt: TGTGCCAGCAGCTCAGCAACAGGGATTGCCACTGAAGCTTTCTTT

d_call: -
j_call: TRBJ1-5
clone_size: few
v_call: TRBV5-1
cdr3_aa: CASSRTGETYQPQHF
cdr3_nt: TGCGCCAGCAGCAGGACCGGGGAGACCTATCAGCCCCAGCATTTT

d_call: -
j_call: TRBJ1-4
clone_size: -
v_call: TRBV27
cdr3_aa: CASYPYPRGTINEKLFF
cdr3_nt: TGTGCCAGTTATCCATACCCAAGGGGTACCATTAATGAAAAACTGTTTTTT

d_call: -
j_call: TRBJ1-2
clone_size: -
v_call: TRBV28
cdr3_aa: CASSLGGYGYTF
cdr3_nt: TGTGCCAGCAGTCTCGGGGGTTATGGCTACACCTTC

d_call: -
j_call: TRBJ2-3
clone_size: -
v_call: TRBV5-1
cdr3_aa: CASSLYGDKTTDTQYF
cdr3_nt: TGCGCCAGCAGCCTGTACGGGGACAAAACCACAGATACGCAGTATTTT

d_call: -
j_call: TRBJ1-1
clone_size: -
v_call: TRBV14
cdr3_aa: CASSSGVLNTEAFF
cdr3_nt: TGTGCCAGCAGCTCAGGGGTCCTGAACACTGAAGCTTTCTTT

d_call: TRBD2
j_call: TRBJ2-7
clone_size: once
v_call: TRBV28
cdr3_aa: CASSSGGTSGGEQYF
cdr3_nt: TGTGCCAGCAGTTCCGGGGGGACTAGCGGGGGAGAGCAGTACTTC

d_call: -
j_call: TRBJ1-2
clone_size: -
v_call: TRBV4-3
cdr3_aa: CASSQDLGRGKGGYTF
cdr3_nt: TGCGCCAGCAGCCAAGATCTCGGGCGGGGGAAAGGTGGCTACACCTTC

d_call: TRBD1
j_call: TRBJ1-5
clone_size: -
v_call: TRBV28
cdr3_aa: CASSTQGKPQHF
cdr3_nt: TGTGCCAGCAGTACACAGGGGAAGCCCCAGCATTTT

d_call: -
j_call: TRBJ2-5
clone_size: -
v_call: TRBV7-2
cdr3_aa: CASSLVAAQETQYF
cdr3_nt: TGTGCCAGCAGCTTAGTAGCGGCCCAAGAGACCCAGTACTTC

d_call: -
j_call: TRBJ1-2
clone_size: -
v_call: TRBV14
cdr3_aa: CASSQGLGGYTF
cdr3_nt: TGTGCCAGCAGCCAAGGTCTGGGCGGCTACACCTTC

d_call: -
j_call: TRBJ2-7
clone_size: -
v_call: TRBV29-1
cdr3_aa: CSVELDSPYEQYF
cdr3_nt: TGCAGCGTTGAACTCGACAGCCCCTACGAGCAGTACTTC

d_call: TRBD2
j_call: TRBJ2-1
clone_size: -
v_call: TRBV9
cdr3_aa: CASSVGVAGANEQFF
cdr3_nt: TGTGCCAGCAGCGTAGGAGTAGCGGGAGCCAATGAGCAGTTCTTC

d_call: -
j_call: TRBJ1-6
clone_size: -
v_call: TRBV5-6
cdr3_aa: CASSLQGRPNSPLHF
cdr3_nt: TGTGCCAGCAGCCTACAGGGTAGGCCTAATTCACCCCTCCACTTT

d_call: -
j_call: TRBJ1-5
clone_size: -
v_call: TRBV6-5
cdr3_aa: CATSSKGNQPQHF
cdr3_nt: TGTGCCACCAGCTCTAAGGGGAATCAGCCCCAGCATTTT

d_call: -
j_call: TRBJ2-7
clone_size: few
v_call: TRBV7-2
cdr3_aa: CASSSPGFGPGIYEQYF
cdr3_nt: TGTGCCAGCAGCTCCCCTGGGTTCGGGCCCGGGATTTACGAGCAGTACTTC

d_call: TRBD1
j_call: TRBJ2-7
clone_size: -
v_call: TRBV28
cdr3_aa: CASSSTGANLYEQYF
cdr3_nt: TGTGCCAGCAGTTCGACAGGGGCCAATCTATACGAGCAGTACTTC

d_call: TRBD1
j_call: TRBJ1-1
clone_size: -
v_call: TRBV18
cdr3_aa: CASSPPGGSGRAFF
cdr3_nt: TGTGCCAGCTCACCTCCAGGGGGAAGCGGGAGGGCTTTCTTT

d_call: TRBD2
j_call: TRBJ2-7
clone_size: -
v_call: TRBV29-1
cdr3_aa: CSVRLAGAYEQYF
cdr3_nt: TGCAGCGTTAGACTAGCGGGAGCCTACGAGCAGTACTTC

d_call: -
j_call: TRBJ1-6
clone_size: -
v_call: TRBV4-2
cdr3_aa: CASTERRYSPLHF
cdr3_nt: TGTGCCAGCACAGAAAGGAGGTATTCACCCCTCCACTTT

d_call: TRBD2
j_call: TRBJ2-3
clone_size: -
v_call: TRBV7-2
cdr3_aa: CASSMNKGLSDTQYF
cdr3_nt: TGTGCCAGCAGCATGAACAAGGGACTATCAGATACGCAGTATTTT

d_call: TRBD1
j_call: TRBJ2-2
clone_size: -
v_call: TRBV27
cdr3_aa: CASSRTGGMSNTGELFF
cdr3_nt: TGTGCCAGCTCCAGGACAGGGGGCATGTCGAACACCGGGGAGCTGTTTTTT

d_call: TRBD2
j_call: TRBJ2-1
clone_size: -
v_call: TRBV11-3
cdr3_aa: CASSRSGGNEQFF
cdr3_nt: TGTGCCAGCAGCCGAAGCGGGGGCAATGAGCAGTTCTTC

d_call: TRBD1
j_call: TRBJ2-3
clone_size: -
v_call: TRBV4-1
cdr3_aa: CASSRGTVGHLAQYF
cdr3_nt: TGCGCCAGCAGCCGTGGGACAGTGGGGCACTTGGCGCAGTATTTT

d_call: -
j_call: TRBJ1-2
clone_size: -
v_call: TRBV6-1
cdr3_aa: CASSAQNLYGYTF
cdr3_nt: TGTGCCAGCAGTGCTCAGAATCTCTATGGCTACACCTTC

d_call: TRBD2
j_call: TRBJ2-3
clone_size: -
v_call: TRBV5-1
cdr3_aa: CASSLELAGADTQYF
cdr3_nt: TGCGCCAGCAGCTTGGAACTAGCGGGAGCAGATACGCAGTATTTT

d_call: -
j_call: TRBJ1-2
clone_size: -
v_call: TRBV5-6
cdr3_aa: CASSFGREDYTF
cdr3_nt: TGTGCCAGCAGCTTTGGCAGGGAGGACTACACCTTC

d_call: -
j_call: TRBJ2-1
clone_size: -
v_call: TRBV15
cdr3_aa: CATSRGTTRHNEQFF
cdr3_nt: TGTGCCACCAGCAGAGGGACTACCCGTCACAATGAGCAGTTCTTC

d_call: -
j_call: TRBJ2-5
clone_size: -
v_call: TRBV19
cdr3_aa: CASSINRETQYF
cdr3_nt: TGTGCCAGTAGTATCAACCGGGAGACCCAGTACTTC

d_call: -
j_call: TRBJ2-5
clone_size: -
v_call: TRBV11-3
cdr3_aa: CASSPPEAETQYF
cdr3_nt: TGTGCCAGCAGTCCACCGGAGGCGGAGACCCAGTACTTC

d_call: -
j_call: TRBJ2-5
clone_size: -
v_call: TRBV5-1
cdr3_aa: CASSLGGGGETQYF
cdr3_nt: TGCGCCAGCAGCTTGGGGGGCGGGGGCGAGACCCAGTACTTC

d_call: -
j_call: TRBJ1-3
clone_size: -
v_call: TRBV4-2
cdr3_aa: CASSQERVAGNTIYF
cdr3_nt: TGTGCCAGCAGCCAAGAGAGGGTTGCGGGAAACACCATATATTTT

d_call: -
j_call: TRBJ2-2
clone_size: -
v_call: TRBV27
cdr3_aa: CASSPGRGGELFF
cdr3_nt: TGTGCCAGCAGCCCGGGTCGAGGCGGGGAGCTGTTTTTT

d_call: TRBD2
j_call: TRBJ2-1
clone_size: -
v_call: TRBV9
cdr3_aa: CASSVGTSGSSYNEQFF
cdr3_nt: TGTGCCAGCAGCGTAGGGACTAGCGGGAGCTCCTACAATGAGCAGTTCTTC

d_call: -
j_call: TRBJ1-6
clone_size: few
v_call: TRBV28
cdr3_aa: CASSFLQGNSPLHF
cdr3_nt: TGTGCCAGCAGTTTTCTGCAGGGAAATTCACCCCTCCACTTT

d_call: TRBD1
j_call: TRBJ1-6
clone_size: -
v_call: TRBV5-5
cdr3_aa: CASSLFIAGGAISPLHF
cdr3_nt: TGTGCCAGCAGCTTGTTCATAGCAGGGGGAGCCATTTCACCCCTCCACTTT

d_call: TRBD1
j_call: TRBJ2-1
clone_size: -
v_call: TRBV19
cdr3_aa: CASTKQGAELNEQFF
cdr3_nt: TGTGCCAGTACCAAACAGGGGGCCGAGTTGAATGAGCAGTTCTTC